This T cell receptor beta chain stems from a study of a mutant IDH1 vaccine in newly diagnosed glioma. Across the whole study: During weeks 1, 3, 5, 7, 11, 15, 19 and 23, patients received eight vaccinations. Patients received vaccination from 4-6 weeks after radiotherapy alone, or with temozolomide cycles.

As regards this clone: What it recognizes is unknown.

Assay: immunoSEQ multiplex PCR; the TCRdb copy retains only in-frame clones and omits some. The repertoire holds tens of thousands of clones, with about 75% as singletons. Time point indicated: week 23, last vaccination. Doses consisted of 300 ug of mutant IDH1 20-mer peptide each, paired with topical imiquimod. Study-wide results and caveats: Pseudoprogression showed no apparent link to changes in top peripheral T cell clonotypes. The vaccine induced immune responses, and these occurred in more than 80% of patients.

The sample consisted of PBMCs, taken from a glioma patient whose treatment included an IDH1 peptide vaccine. The TCR comes from a man between 45 and 60 years old with glioma.

CDR3 DNA sequence: TGTGCCACCCGACTCACCGGGGAGCTGTTTTTT. Translated, it gives CATRLTGELFF. The chain uses TRBV2 and TRBJ2-2; no reliable D call. Germline CDR1 and CDR2: SNHLY and FYNNEI. The V end lost 10 bases, the J end lost 4 bases, and 7 bases lay between the germline ends. CDR3 length: 11 amino acids.